This T cell receptor (beta chain) was identified during a study of T cell responses to AZD1222 COVID-19 vaccine. The CDR3 spans 20 residues. Assay used: immunoSEQ multiplex PCR; TCRdb lists only in-frame clones, some missing. The table shows more than 95,000 clones, with 88% occurring only once. General observations from the study: Unmutated variant regions are reportedly targeted by nearly half of spike-specific TCRs. Clonal diversity was possibly underestimated; the donors were predominantly white British and more often female. Distributed over spike, vaccine-associated CD4 TCRs predominated at 160-218 and 743-854.

This clone was recorded once. Its matching antigen is unknown. The chain is built from TRBV21-1 and TRBJ1-6. TRBV21-1 is a pseudogene segment. The sample was peripheral blood, taken on day 0 of AZD1222 vaccination. The receptor's source is an adult in good health. The CDR3 DNA sequence: TGTGCCAGCAGCAAAGGACGGCCGTGGCTCCGGGAAGAAAATAATTCACCCCTCCACTTT. As protein: CASSKGRPWLREENNSPLHF.